These T cell receptor beta chains were read from a single sample in a study of monozygotic twins with inflammatory bowel disease. Reprocessing the 5' RACE reads, TCRdb reports a single entry for every CDR3 protein and omits DNA. This sample's clone table lists more than 120,000 distinct CDR3 sequences. Sequencing used blood. These receptors all stem from a human donor with ulcerative colitis or Crohn's disease, or a healthy co-twin of an affected twin (not recorded which). The CDR3 runs from the conserved cysteine through the conserved F or W.

CDR3: CASSQDRGGFEQFF; J: TRBJ2-1; V: TRBV4-3
CDR3: CASSPAGVNGQFF; J: TRBJ2-1; V: TRBV9
CDR3: CASSFAAGTGGQYF; J: TRBJ2-3; V: TRBV27
CDR3: CASSQVRDRFTDTQYF; J: TRBJ2-3; V: TRBV5-1
CDR3: CASSFDRGARYGYTF; J: TRBJ1-2; V: TRBV7-2
CDR3: CASRISGAATEAFF; J: TRBJ1-1; V: TRBV4-2
CDR3: CASSSEDRGGYNEQFF; J: TRBJ2-1; V: TRBV11-2
CDR3: CASSLPGAGIGEAFF; J: TRBJ1-1; V: TRBV4-1
CDR3: CASSEQSSGTGGYTF; J: TRBJ1-2; V: TRBV2
CDR3: CSATGRGLNEQYF; J: TRBJ2-7; V: TRBV20-1
CDR3: CASGGNTGGEKLFF; J: TRBJ1-4; V: TRBV7-2
CDR3: CASSFSGPPGHEQYF; J: TRBJ2-7; V: TRBV11-1
CDR3: CSASTGNPYNEQFF; J: TRBJ2-1; V: TRBV20-1
CDR3: CASTTQGPNYNSPLHF; J: TRBJ1-6; V: TRBV5-5
CDR3: CASSLEAGSLEGSYEQYF; J: TRBJ2-7; V: TRBV7-6